This TCR beta chain emerged from a study of blood T cell repertoires in COVID-19. At the level of the study: From T cells, B-cell-depleted T cells, or PBMCs came the material, which was cDNA or gDNA.

Germline values: CDR1 SSHAT, CDR2 FNYEAQ (reference sequence). Trimming took off 1 base at V and 5 bases at J, with 17 bases between the two ends. The CDR3 sequence is 16 residues long. Sequencing was performed with immunoSEQ multiplex PCR; in TCRdb, only in-frame clones are kept and a portion is missing. The sample lists about 100,000 clones; just over 90% were seen once. Sequenced: peripheral blood. The clonotype was recovered from a man aged 50-60 years with active COVID-19. The genes are TRBV7-7 and TRBJ1-2; tentatively, D is TRBD1 (5 bases). The CDR3 bases are TGTGCCAGCAGCTTAGTAGGGGCAGGAGTAACTTATGGCTACACCTTC. Amino acids: CASSLVGAGVTYGYTF.